Shown below are 2 T cell receptor beta chains from a single sample sequenced in a study of molecular identifiers for immune sequencing clone quantification. Using its own MiXCR run on the PCR reads, TCRdb lists one record per CDR3 protein. The repertoire holds 35,000 to 40,000 distinct CDR3 sequences, with over 15% as singletons. The specimen was naive CD8+ T cells from blood, with Jurkat cell RNA spiked in. Subset denoted: FACS-sorted CD8+CD4-CCR7+CD45RA+ naive T cells. These receptors all come from a human donor in good health. Some libraries in this study had Jurkat cell RNA spiked in.

The CDR3: CASCPSLVSTDTQYF. The CDR3 nucleotides read TGTGCCAGCTGCCCCTCCTTGGTGAGCACAGATACGCAGTATTTT. The chain uses TRBV27 and TRBJ2-3; D gene uncertain. V was clipped by 8 bases and J by 0 bases, with 15 bases between them. The CDR3 runs 15 residues. The germline CDR1 and CDR2 sequences are MNHEY and SMNVEV (reference sequence).

At least ten counts were recorded for this clonotype. The CDR3 here is CASSQENGVYQPQHF. The DNA of the CDR3 is TGTGCCAGCAGCCAAGAGAACGGGGTTTATCAGCCCCAGCATTTT. V and J are TRBV3-1 and TRBJ1-5, with D uncertain. Looked up from germline, CDR1 is LGHDT and CDR2 is YNNKEL (reference sequence). Trimming took 0 bases from V and 5 from J, leaving 11 bases between them. The CDR3 totals 15 residues.